The clone carrying this TCR beta chain was observed many times. The time point: patch test 2, 6 weeks after DPC sensitization. The treatment: therapeutic diphenylcyclopropenone sensitization with weekly scalp DPC. This sample stems from a study of human T cells and chemical hapten exposure. Study summary: Small volume differences among pooled libraries mainly caused per-sample TCR yield variation.

TCRdb used MiXCR to reprocess the RACE reads, holding one entry per CDR3 protein. This table holds tens of thousands of distinct CDR3 sequences, 6.6% found once. Germline V gene lookup returns CDR1 SEHNR and CDR2 FQNEAQ (reference sequence). V was cut by 3 bases and J by 2 bases, with 8 bases left in between. CDR3 length: 15 residues. The source of this sequence is a woman aged 25 to 45 with alopecia areata. Some clones in this sample may be carry-over from other donors' samples. This specimen was whole blood, taken in connection with sensitization to the hapten diphenylcyclopropenone (DPC). The chain is built from TRBV7-9 and TRBJ2-6, with D perhaps being TRBD1 or TRBD2 (6 bases each). CDR3 in DNA: TGTGCCAGCAGCTTCGGGGGCGCTGGGGCCAACGTCCTGACTTTC. It specifies CASSFGGAGANVLTF.